This TCR beta chain was recovered during a study of blood T cell repertoires in COVID-19. Background on the study: From T cells, B-cell-depleted T cells, or PBMCs came the material, which was cDNA or gDNA.

Individuals aged about 18 to 90 years were recruited from about two dozen US areas. Self-reported history from a screening survey and questionnaire set each donor's cohort. No more than 2 weeks before study entry, exposed participants had met a case of COVID-19. The repertoire was sequenced with immunoSEQ multiplex PCR; TCRdb's copy has only in-frame clones and lacks some. Of roughly 200,000 clones in the sample, 75% to 90% were seen once. The sample comprised PBMCs or T cells enriched from blood (not recorded which). The TCR comes from a woman under 40 who had been exposed to COVID-19.

The CDR3 coding sequence is TGCGCCAGCAGCTTACCGGCAGCGGGCGAGCAGTACTTC. Translated: CASSLPAAGEQYF. V is TRBV5-1 and J is TRBJ2-7; D possibly corresponds to TRBD2 (6 bases). CDR1 and CDR2 (germline): SGHRS, YFSETQ. V was shortened by 2 bases and J by 6 bases, with 12 bases between the two germline ends. The CDR3 has 13 amino acids. Based on the CDR3 plus reference TRBV5-1 and TRBJ2-7, the full variable domain is KAGVTQTPRYLIKTRGQQVTLSCSPISGHRSVSWYQQTPGQGLQFLFEYFSETQRNKGNFPGRFSGRQFSNSRSEMNVSTLELGDSALYLCASSLPAAGEQYFGPGTRLTVT.